This T cell receptor beta chain appears in the sequencing data of a study of T cell responses to AZD1222 COVID-19 vaccine. Findings and limits, study-wide: At baseline, seropositivity was found in only a handful of AZD1222 recipients. As reported, nearly half of all spike-specific TCRs target variant regions that are unmutated. Clonal diversity was possibly underestimated, and the donors were mostly white British, with more females.

Assay used: immunoSEQ multiplex PCR; TCRdb lists only in-frame clones, some missing. The sample contains under 95,000 clones, around 91% of which appear only once. The table lists this clone with a count of one. Its cognate antigen is unknown. The V and J ends lost 1 base and 1 base respectively, with 10 bases between them. Germline CDR1 and CDR2: SEHNR and FQNEAQ (reference sequence). This CDR3 comprises 15 residues. This sequence was found in an adult in good health. The source material was peripheral blood, sampled on day 0 of AZD1222 vaccination. The chain combines TRBV7-9 with TRBJ1-1; no definite D call. The CDR3 DNA follows: TGTGCCAGCAGCTTAGAAAGTTCTGCGAACACTGAAGCTTTCTTT. Amino acids: CASSLESSANTEAFF.